This TCR beta chain was sequenced for a study of cytomegalovirus exposure and HLA in healthy donors. The wider study: The approximately 120 validation repertoires matched the 500 to 750 first-cohort repertoires in platform, a later analysis reported.

V lost 1 base, J lost 6 bases, and 5 bases lay in between. In germline, CDR1 is DFQATT, CDR2 SNEGSKA (reference sequence). The CDR3 runs to 11 residues. The data were produced by immunoSEQ multiplex PCR, yet TCRdb's version contains in-frame clones alone and is incomplete. Of under 200,000 clones listed, 85% to 90% were seen once; the top ten hold under 4.5%. As regards this clone: Its antigen is unidentified.

The donors were members of the validation cohort comprising about 130 subjects, separate from the roughly 650-subject first cohort. Regarding the study as a whole: Specificity of three CMV-associated chains for CMV antigens was verified in vitro.

Source material: PBMCs. This TCR was recovered from a man aged 18-30 years in good health and CMV-seropositive. The chain recombines TRBV20-1 with TRBJ2-3; the D is unclear. CDR3 bases: TGCAGTGCTAGAGTCGTGGATACGCAGTATTTT. Translating it yields CSARVVDTQYF.